This is a list of T cell receptor beta chains from one sample in a study of cytomegalovirus exposure and HLA in healthy donors. Clones were read by immunoSEQ multiplex PCR, and TCRdb kept only the in-frame ones, dropping some. The sample lists 70,000 to 95,000 clones; roughly 80% were seen once. Sequenced input: PBMCs. The receptors derive from a man younger than 40 in good health and CMV-seropositive. Both conserved end residues are part of each CDR3. Fields, in order: J gene, D gene, clone size, V gene, CDR3 DNA, CDR3 protein. The D gene is left open where the match is weak. A clone size is listed for some rows: how often the clone was seen (once, few, many), or a class if it is expanded.

J gene: TRBJ2-4
D gene: .
clone size: .
V gene: TRBV15
CDR3 DNA: TGTGCCACCAGACCCGAATGGACAGCACAAAACATTCAGTACTTC
CDR3 protein: CATRPEWTAQNIQYF

J gene: TRBJ1-1
D gene: TRBD1
clone size: .
V gene: TRBV13
CDR3 DNA: TGTGCCAGCAGCCTTGGACAGGGGATGGCTTTCTTT
CDR3 protein: CASSLGQGMAFF

J gene: TRBJ2-7
D gene: .
clone size: .
V gene: TRBV20-1
CDR3 DNA: TGCAGTGTATCGGACAGCTACGAGCAGTACTTC
CDR3 protein: CSVSDSYEQYF

J gene: TRBJ2-7
D gene: .
clone size: .
V gene: TRBV6-5
CDR3 DNA: TGTGCCAGCGCTGAGAACTCCTACGAGCAGTACTTC
CDR3 protein: CASAENSYEQYF

J gene: TRBJ2-3
D gene: TRBD2
clone size: .
V gene: TRBV18
CDR3 DNA: TGTGCCAGCTCACCGGGAGCTAGCGGGGGCCCACCAGATACGCAGTATTTT
CDR3 protein: CASSPGASGGPPDTQYF

J gene: TRBJ2-7
D gene: TRBD1
clone size: few
V gene: TRBV4-3
CDR3 DNA: TGCGCCAGCAGCCAAGGGAGACAGGGAATCTACGAGCAGTACTTC
CDR3 protein: CASSQGRQGIYEQYF

J gene: TRBJ2-7
D gene: .
clone size: .
V gene: TRBV6-6
CDR3 DNA: TGTGCCAGCAGTTTGACTTTACTGGAGTACGAGCAGTACTTC
CDR3 protein: CASSLTLLEYEQYF

J gene: TRBJ2-2
D gene: .
clone size: .
V gene: TRBV5-1
CDR3 DNA: TGCGCCAGTACACGAGGCGGCGGGGAGCTGTTTTTT
CDR3 protein: CASTRGGGELFF

J gene: TRBJ1-5
D gene: .
clone size: .
V gene: TRBV2
CDR3 DNA: TGTGCCAGCAGTGAAGCGCTTCGGGTTCAAGGTCAGCCCCAGCATTTT
CDR3 protein: CASSEALRVQGQPQHF

J gene: TRBJ1-2
D gene: .
clone size: .
V gene: TRBV6-5
CDR3 DNA: TGTGCCAGCAGACCCGCCATGCTAACAGATTATGGCTACACCTTC
CDR3 protein: CASRPAMLTDYGYTF

J gene: TRBJ2-1
D gene: TRBD2
clone size: once
V gene: TRBV19
CDR3 DNA: TGTGCCACCCGAAGAATGGCTAGCGGGGTCTCCTACAATGAGCAGTTCTTC
CDR3 protein: CATRRMASGVSYNEQFF

J gene: TRBJ1-1
D gene: TRBD1
clone size: .
V gene: TRBV15
CDR3 DNA: TGTGCCACCAGCTTCCGGACAGGGCCCAACACTGAAGCTTTCTTT
CDR3 protein: CATSFRTGPNTEAFF

J gene: TRBJ1-4
D gene: .
clone size: .
V gene: TRBV6-4
CDR3 DNA: TGTGCCATCGACCGGGCACAGGCAGATCATGAAAAACTGTTTTTT
CDR3 protein: CAIDRAQADHEKLFF

J gene: TRBJ2-7
D gene: .
clone size: .
V gene: TRBV29-1
CDR3 DNA: TGCAGCGTCGTGTTGGGGACTCAAAACGAGCAGTACTTC
CDR3 protein: CSVVLGTQNEQYF

J gene: TRBJ2-1
D gene: .
clone size: .
V gene: TRBV5-1
CDR3 DNA: TGCGCCAGCAGTATCAGCGGACTGGGCAATGAGCAGTTCTTC
CDR3 protein: CASSISGLGNEQFF

J gene: TRBJ2-1
D gene: TRBD2
clone size: .
V gene: TRBV12-5
CDR3 DNA: TGTGCTAGTGGTTTGGGACGGCTGGCGGGGGGACCCAATGAGCAGTTCTTC
CDR3 protein: CASGLGRLAGGPNEQFF

J gene: TRBJ1-5
D gene: TRBD1
clone size: .
V gene: TRBV4-2
CDR3 DNA: TGTGCCAGCAGCGCGCTCGGACAGGGTATCGTCGATCAGCCCCAGCATTTT
CDR3 protein: CASSALGQGIVDQPQHF

J gene: TRBJ1-2
D gene: .
clone size: .
V gene: TRBV5-1
CDR3 DNA: TGCGCCAGCAGGCCGTGGGGGGACTATGGCTACACCTTC
CDR3 protein: CASRPWGDYGYTF